These 32 T cell receptor beta chains originate from one sample sequenced in a study of regulatory T cells in long-lasting Graves disease. The time point: newly diagnosed GD, antithyroid drugs for less than 3 months. The TCR library was made from RNA extracted from PBMCs. Investigators prepared the TCR beta libraries by applying iRepertoire HTBI primers and Arm-PCR of CDR3 regions. In TCRdb, the multiplex PCR reads were re-called with MiXCR into one record per CDR3 protein. The repertoire holds 530,000 or so distinct CDR3 sequences, with about 16% as singletons. The sample also formed part of further work on T cells in Graves' hyperthyroidism and ophthalmopathy.

This specimen was peripheral blood mononuclear cells (PBMCs), taken at new diagnosis, from a patient treated with antithyroid drugs. The receptors here all came from a man younger than 35 with Graves disease.

The rearrangement links TRBV19 to TRBJ1-1; weak D call: TRBD1 (5 bases). The V end lost 5 bases, the J end lost 1 base, and 14 bases lay between the germline ends. CDR3 length equals 15 residues. Germline V gene sequence: CDR1 LNHDA, CDR2 SQIVND (reference sequence). In nucleotides, the CDR3 is TGTGCCAGTAGTCCCGTGGGCGGGGGGAACACTGAAGCTTTCTTT. The encoded protein is CASSPVGGGNTEAFF.

This clonotype has just a few counts. The chain recombines TRBV14 with TRBJ1-2, with D unclear. V shed 1 base and J shed 4 bases, with 7 bases lying between them. Germline CDR1 reads SGHDN; CDR2 reads FVKESK. This CDR3 is built from 13 residues. CDR3 nucleotides: TGTGCCAGCAGCCAAGGAAACCTCTATGGCTACACCTTC. This translates into CASSQGNLYGYTF. The full variable domain, rest sourced from reference TRBV14 and TRBJ1-2, is EAGVTQFPSHSVIEKGQTVTLRCDPISGHDNLYWYRRVMGKEIKFLLHFVKESKQDESGMPNNRFLAERTGGTYSTLKVQPAELEDSGVYFCASSQGNLYGYTFGSGTRLTVV.

The chain has TRBV20-1 and TRBJ1-2; D not resolved. V lost 6 bases to trimming and J lost 2 bases, with 16 bases between them. This CDR3 is 14 amino acids long. The V gene's germline CDR1 is DFQATT and CDR2 SNEGSKA (reference sequence). The CDR3 protein is CSATAGTLNYGYTF. DNA of the CDR3: TGCAGTGCCACCGCGGGAACCCTCAACTATGGCTACACCTTC.

This clonotype was counted a few times. This rearrangement joins TRBV7-9 to TRBJ2-7; no definite D call. The CDR3 is made up of 12 amino acids. Germline V gives CDR1 SEHNR, CDR2 FQNEAQ (reference sequence). Trimming removed 5 bases from V and 5 bases from J, with 10 bases in between. The DNA of the CDR3 is TGTGCCAGCAGCCGAGATTATCACGAGCAGTACTTC. Translating it yields CASSRDYHEQYF. Variable domain in full (rest from reference TRBV7-9 and TRBJ2-7): DTGVSQNPRHKITKRGQNVTFRCDPISEHNRLYWYRQTLGQGPEFLTYFQNEAQLEKSRLLSDRFSAERPKGSFSTLEIQRTEQGDSAMYLCASSRDYHEQYFGPGTRLTVT.

The CDR3 spells CASSLRTSGSYEQFF. In DNA, the CDR3 is TGTGCCAGCAGCTTACGGACTAGCGGGAGCTATGAGCAGTTCTTC. The chain couples TRBV7-3 to TRBJ2-1; 13 bases map to TRBD2. The CDR3 runs to 15 residues. The ends lost 2 bases at V and 8 bases at J; junction bases unmatched: 3. Per germline, CDR1 SGHTA and CDR2 FQGTGA.

A word on this clonotype: One junction end disagrees with the germline gene, perhaps due to a read error. The rearrangement joins TRBV6-2 or TRBV6-3 to TRBJ1-2; 11 bases fit TRBD1. This CDR3 is built from 15 residues. The germline V gene encodes CDR1 MNHEY and CDR2 SVGEGT. As DNA, the CDR3 is TGTGCCAGCAGTAGCCCGGGACAGGGGGACTATGACTACACCTTC. It is translated as CASSSPGQGDYDYTF.

In this sample, this clonotype turned up many times. The rearrangement uses TRBV3-1 and TRBJ1-1, with a weak D call TRBD1 (6 bases). The CDR3 length is 12 residues. Germline CDR1 is LGHDT and CDR2 is YNNKEL (reference sequence). V gave up 3 bases and J gave up 11 bases, with 13 bases separating them. The CDR3 DNA is TGTGCCAGCAGCCAGGGACAATTATCGGCTTTCTTT. Protein product: CASSQGQLSAFF. Supplemented by reference TRBV3-1 and TRBJ1-1, the full variable domain reads DTAVSQTPKYLVTQMGNDKSIKCEQNLGHDTMYWYKQDSKKFLKIMFSYNNKELIINETVPNRFSPKSPDKAHLNLHINSLELGDSAVYFCASSQGQLSAFFGQGTRLTVV.

The sample holds many counts of this clonotype. This chain links TRBV12-3 or TRBV12-4 with TRBJ1-2; tentative D call: TRBD1 (6 bases). CDR3 size: 14 residues. The V end was cut by 3 bases, the J end by 7 bases, with 15 bases between. CDR3 protein: CASSFQGGSSGYTF. In nucleotides, the CDR3 is TGTGCCAGCAGTTTTCAAGGGGGTAGTAGTGGCTACACCTTC.

This clonotype was found many times. The chain recombines TRBV20-1 with TRBJ2-5, with TRBD2 matching over 11 bases. Germline V gene data show CDR1 as DFQATT and CDR2 as SNEGSKA (reference sequence). The CDR3 runs to 13 residues. V gave up 4 bases and J gave up 5 bases; unmatched junction bases: 3. CDR3 DNA sequence: TGCAGTGCTAAACTAGCGGGAGTGGAGACCCAGTACTTC. Protein product: CSAKLAGVETQYF.

This chain links TRBV5-6 with TRBJ2-1; D gene uncertain. CDR1 and CDR2 from the germline V gene are SGHDT and YYEEEE. Trimming pared 4 bases from V and 6 bases from J, leaving 20 bases between. CDR3 length: 16 amino acids. In nucleotides, the CDR3 is TGTGCCAGCAGCCCCAGGCTGTTACCGACCCCCAATGAGCAGTTCTTC. This gives the protein CASSPRLLPTPNEQFF.

This clonotype was counted many times. V and J are TRBV3-1 and TRBJ1-5; 7 nucleotides align to TRBD1. The CDR3 has 12 amino acids. The germline CDR1 and CDR2 sequences are LGHDT and YNNKEL (reference sequence). With V trimmed by 6 bases and J by 7 bases, 3 bases remained unmatched. The CDR3 spells CASSHRGQPQHF. The DNA for the CDR3 is TGTGCCAGCAGTCACAGGGGCCAGCCCCAGCATTTT.

The chain has TRBV14 and TRBJ2-7; no clear D. There are 17 residues in the CDR3. Germline CDR1 and CDR2: SGHDN and FVKESK. V was trimmed by 0 bases and J by 1 base, leaving 16 bases between them. The CDR3, as DNA: TGTGCCAGCAGCCAAGATCGAGGCGGTCTAATTTCCTACGAGCAGTACTTC. Its protein product is CASSQDRGGLISYEQYF.

The chain carries TRBV18 and TRBJ2-1, with 9 bases identical to TRBD2. The CDR3 contains 16 residues. V shed 3 bases, J shed 9 bases, and the junction held 12 bases outside the gene matches. Germline V lookup: CDR1 KGHSH, CDR2 LQKENI. The CDR3 protein is CASSPTSGTSSIEQFF. CDR3 nucleotides: TGTGCCAGCTCACCGACATCCGGGACTAGCTCGATTGAGCAGTTCTTC.

J is TRBJ2-1 and V is TRBV9, with D maybe TRBD1 (6 bases). Trimming stripped 0 bases from V and 6 bases from J, with 10 bases between. Germline V CDR1 and CDR2: SGDLS, YYNGEE. The CDR3 loop spans 14 amino acids. CDR3 nucleotide sequence: TGTGCCAGCAGCGTAGAACAGGGTCGCAATGAGCAGTTCTTC. Residues: CASSVEQGRNEQFF.

The rearrangement uses TRBV6-2 or TRBV6-3 and TRBJ1-2; D is possibly TRBD1 (5 bases). The CDR3 contains 14 residues. With 7 bases removed from V and 8 bases from J, the gap between germline ends came to 20 bases. Germline V lookup: CDR1 MNHEY, CDR2 SVGEGT. The CDR3 DNA reads as TGTGCCAGCACTCCCCCGGAGGGACTGGGCGGCTACACCTTC. Amino acid sequence: CASTPPEGLGGYTF.

Ten or more counts support this clonotype. The V and J genes are TRBV5-1 and TRBJ1-1, with D uncertain. From germline, CDR1 is SGHRS and CDR2 YFSETQ. The CDR3 loop spans 15 amino acids. V lost 4 bases to trimming and J lost 1 base, with 14 bases between them. CDR3 sequence: CASSPRRVGNTEAFF. The CDR3 DNA reads as TGCGCCAGCAGCCCGAGGAGGGTAGGGAACACTGAAGCTTTCTTT.

This clonotype was counted many times. CDR3: CASSLRDKANTEAFF. The DNA for the CDR3 is TGTGCCAGCAGCTTGAGGGACAAAGCGAACACTGAAGCTTTCTTT. The chain couples TRBV7-8 to TRBJ1-1, with D possibly being TRBD1 (6 bases). Germline CDR1 and CDR2: SGHVS and FQNEAQ. The CDR3 is made up of 15 amino acids. Trimming took off 3 bases at V and 1 base at J, with 12 bases between the two ends.

This clonotype appeared many times. The genes are TRBV20-1 and TRBJ2-5; D may correspond to TRBD1 or TRBD2 (5 bases each). V was clipped by 3 bases and J by 2 bases, with 25 bases between them. CDR3 size: 18 residues. Germline V lookup: CDR1 DFQATT, CDR2 SNEGSKA (reference sequence). The CDR3 region has the DNA TGCAGTGCTAGTGTTTGGGACGAGGCGTCTGGGGGACAAGAGACCCAGTACTTC. It codes for CSASVWDEASGGQETQYF.

There are many counts of this clonotype. The rearrangement uses TRBV28 and TRBJ2-1, with 7 bases aligning to TRBD2. Germline CDR1 MDHEN, CDR2 SYDVKM. Trimming removed 2 bases from V and 2 bases from J; junction bases left unmatched: 3. This CDR3 is built from 15 residues. In DNA, the CDR3 is TGTGCCAGCAGTTTACACCTAGCGGCCTACAATGAGCAGTTCTTC. This codes for CASSLHLAAYNEQFF.

The chain carries TRBV6-5 and TRBJ1-5; D is ambiguous. There are 12 residues in the CDR3. Deletions cut 2 bases from V and 9 bases from J, with 8 bases between. Germline loops: CDR1 MNHEY, CDR2 SVGAGI. CDR3 nucleotides: TGTGCCAGCAGTTACGGGTCCGGGCCCCAGCATTTT. This translates into CASSYGSGPQHF.

This clonotype was detected only a few times. V gene TRBV6-5 combines with J gene TRBJ2-4; D might be TRBD1 (6 bases). V dropped 0 bases and J dropped 3 bases, with 12 bases sitting between them. This CDR3 is 16 amino acids long. The germline V gene has CDR1 MNHEY and CDR2 SVGAGI. The CDR3 DNA is TGTGCCAGCAGTTACTCTTGGACAGTGGGCAAAAACATTCAGTACTTC. Translating gives CASSYSWTVGKNIQYF.

This clonotype has a count of ten or more. The J gene is TRBJ2-5, the V gene TRBV28; possible D gene TRBD2, 5 bases. V was trimmed by 3 bases and J by 5 bases, leaving 16 bases between them. The CDR3 runs 15 residues. Germline CDR1 and CDR2: MDHEN and SYDVKM. The CDR3 region is CASSLFSDSAETQYF. The CDR3 DNA is TGTGCCAGCAGTTTGTTTTCGGATAGCGCGGAGACCCAGTACTTC.

This clonotype was recorded at least ten times. The chain is built from TRBV29-1 and TRBJ1-3; D uncertain. Trimming shortened V by 6 bases and J by 3 bases, and 12 bases separated the two germline ends. CDR3 size: 13 residues. Per the germline V gene, CDR1 is SQVTM and CDR2 is ANQGSEA. CDR3 nucleotide sequence: TGCAGCGTCACCATGTTTTTTGGAAACACCATATATTTT. This sequence encodes CSVTMFFGNTIYF.

This clonotype was seen only a few times. The genes are TRBV6-1 and TRBJ2-4, with a weak D call TRBD2 (6 bases). The germline V gene has CDR1 MNHNS and CDR2 SASEGT. This CDR3 is 15 amino acids long. The V end was cut by 5 bases, the J end by 3 bases, with 14 bases between. CDR3 bases: TGTGCCAGCAGTAGCCGCCAGGGACTCAAAAACATTCAGTACTTC. Its translation: CASSSRQGLKNIQYF.

There are a few counts of this clonotype. Mismatch with germline at one junction end may stem from a read error. Here the CDR3 reads CASSPLWVRQSTGTQYF. CDR3 sequence (DNA): TGTGCCAGCAGCCCATTATGGGTTAGGCAGAGCACAGGTACGCAGTATTTT. The J gene is TRBJ2-3, the V gene TRBV27, with D possibly being TRBD1 (5 bases). CDR3 size: 17 residues. Germline CDR1 reads MNHEY; CDR2 reads SMNVEV (reference sequence).

The chain recombines TRBV2 with TRBJ2-2; D perhaps matches TRBD1 (6 bases). With 9 bases removed from V and 1 base from J, the gap between germline ends came to 12 bases. CDR1 SNHLY and CDR2 FYNNEI come from the germline V gene. CDR3 length equals 14 residues. As DNA, the CDR3 is TGTGCCAGAAGACAGGACCTGAACACCGGGGAGCTGTTTTTT. Translation: CARRQDLNTGELFF.

This clonotype showed up many times. This rearrangement joins TRBV11-2 to TRBJ2-1; the D call may be TRBD1 or TRBD2 (5 bases each). Trimming stripped 1 base from V and 15 bases from J, with 16 bases between. The CDR3 sequence is 13 residues long. Per germline, CDR1 SGHAT and CDR2 FQNNGV. The CDR3 here is CASSLGDGGDPFF. CDR3 sequence (DNA): TGTGCCAGCAGCTTAGGGGACGGCGGAGACCCGTTCTTC.

This clonotype was detected only a few times. V gene TRBV4-1 combines with J gene TRBJ2-7; 10 nucleotides align to TRBD1. From germline, CDR1 is MGHRA and CDR2 YSYEKL. CDR3 length equals 15 residues. Trimming removed 1 base from V and 3 bases from J; junction bases left unmatched: 3. CDR3 region: CASSQAGTGDYEQYF. CDR3 DNA: TGCGCCAGCAGCCAAGCCGGGACAGGGGACTACGAGCAGTACTTC.

This clonotype was observed a handful of times. The chain couples TRBV7-6 to TRBJ2-7; 8 bases fit TRBD1. Trimming took 1 base from V and 4 from J; bases not matched to a gene: 6. The CDR3 consists of 15 residues. CDR1 SGHVS and CDR2 FNYEAQ come from the germline V gene. The CDR3 DNA sequence: TGTGCCAGCAGCTTAGAGGCGACAGGGGCTTACGAGCAGTACTTC. Translated, it gives CASSLEATGAYEQYF.

This chain uses TRBV28 with TRBJ1-4, with TRBD1 as a possible D gene (6 bases). This CDR3 contains 14 residues. V shed 6 bases and J shed 4 bases, with 12 bases lying between them. Germline CDR1 reads MDHEN; CDR2 reads SYDVKM. The CDR3 DNA reads TGTGCCAGCAGGGAAACAGGGATTAATGAAAAACTGTTTTTT. Its translation is CASRETGINEKLFF. Complete variable domain (other parts from reference TRBV28 and TRBJ1-4): DVKVTQSSRYLVKRTGEKVFLECVQDMDHENMFWYRQDPGLGLRLIYFSYDVKMKEKGDIPEGYSVSREKKERFSLILESASTNQTSMYLCASRETGINEKLFFGSGTQLSVL.

In regard to this clonotype: One base away lies a much larger clone, so this may be a sequencing read error. This chain links TRBV28 with TRBJ1-1; tentatively, D is TRBD1 (5 bases). The CDR3 has 15 amino acids. Germline V gene sequence: CDR1 MDHEN, CDR2 SYDVKM. The DNA for the CDR3 is TGTGCCAGCAGTCCCTGGGGGGGAATGAACACTGGAGCTTTCTTT. Its translation: CASSPWGGMNTGAFF.

The table lists this clonotype with many counts. V gene TRBV11-2 combines with J gene TRBJ2-7; D is unclear. V lost 2 bases, J lost 5 bases, and 13 bases lay in between. This CDR3 is 14 amino acids long. CDR1 and CDR2 (germline): SGHAT, FQNNGV. The chain's CDR3 is CASSLMNGGHEQYF. The CDR3 DNA reads as TGTGCCAGCAGCTTAATGAACGGTGGCCACGAGCAGTACTTC.